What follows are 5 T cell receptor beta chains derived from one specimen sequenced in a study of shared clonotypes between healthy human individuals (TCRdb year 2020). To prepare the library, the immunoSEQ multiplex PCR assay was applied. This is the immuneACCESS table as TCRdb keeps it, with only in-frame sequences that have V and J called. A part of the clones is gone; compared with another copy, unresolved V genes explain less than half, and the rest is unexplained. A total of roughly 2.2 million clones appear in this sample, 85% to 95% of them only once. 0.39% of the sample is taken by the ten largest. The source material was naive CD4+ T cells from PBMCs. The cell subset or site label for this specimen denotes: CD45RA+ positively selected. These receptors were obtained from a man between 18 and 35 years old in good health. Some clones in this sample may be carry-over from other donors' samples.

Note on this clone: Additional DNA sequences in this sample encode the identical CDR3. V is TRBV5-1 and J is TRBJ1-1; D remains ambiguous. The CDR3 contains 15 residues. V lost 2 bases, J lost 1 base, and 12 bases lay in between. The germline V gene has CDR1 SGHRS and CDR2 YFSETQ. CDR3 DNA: TGCGCCAGCAGCTTATTAGGACCGGGGAACACTGAAGCTTTCTTT. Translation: CASSLLGPGNTEAFF.

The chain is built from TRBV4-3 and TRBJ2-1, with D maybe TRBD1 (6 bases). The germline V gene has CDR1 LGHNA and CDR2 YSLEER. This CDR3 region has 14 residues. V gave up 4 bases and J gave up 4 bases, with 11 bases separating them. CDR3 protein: CASSPTGHYNEQFF. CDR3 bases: TGCGCCAGCAGCCCGACGGGACATTACAATGAGCAGTTCTTC.

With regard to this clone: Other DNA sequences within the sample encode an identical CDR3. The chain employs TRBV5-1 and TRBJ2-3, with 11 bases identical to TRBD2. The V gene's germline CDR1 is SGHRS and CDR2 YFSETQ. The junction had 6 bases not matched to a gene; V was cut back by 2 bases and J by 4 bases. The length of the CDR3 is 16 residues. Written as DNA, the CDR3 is TGCGCCAGCAGCTTTTTAGCGGGAGGGCCTCCAGATACGCAGTATTTT. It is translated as CASSFLAGGPPDTQYF.

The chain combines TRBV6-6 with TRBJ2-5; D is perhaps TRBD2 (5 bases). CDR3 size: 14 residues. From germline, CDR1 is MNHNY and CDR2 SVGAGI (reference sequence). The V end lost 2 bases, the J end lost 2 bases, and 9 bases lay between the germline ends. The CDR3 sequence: CASSYTRGQETQYF. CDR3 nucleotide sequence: TGTGCCAGCAGTTACACTCGGGGACAAGAGACCCAGTACTTC.

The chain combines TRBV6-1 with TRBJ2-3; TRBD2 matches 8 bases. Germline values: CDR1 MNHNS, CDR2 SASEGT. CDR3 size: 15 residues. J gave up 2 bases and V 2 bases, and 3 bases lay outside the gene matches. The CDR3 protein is CASSEPGLDTDTQYF. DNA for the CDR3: TGTGCCAGCAGTGAACCGGGACTAGACACAGATACGCAGTATTTT.